This TCR beta chain was documented in a study of blood T cells in healthy people across ages. With a J-beta primer mix and a sample-barcoded 5' primer, a second PCR ran about 7 to 11 cycles. Each CDR3 protein is one row after TCRdb ran MiXCR on the 5' RACE reads. The sample has fewer than 2,000,000 distinct CDR3 sequences; 30% to 40% are singletons. About this clonotype itself: The antigen is unknown.

Overall study results and limits: Fewer expanded clones and more diversity marked long-lived versus aged donors.

Germline CDR1 and CDR2: SGHKS and YYEKEE (reference sequence). The CDR3 totals 15 residues. V was clipped by 0 bases and J by 9 bases; unmatched bases: 9. Specimen: blood. The sequence was obtained from a woman aged 25 to 45 in good health. The chain couples TRBV5-5 to TRBJ2-1; 7 bases are a match to TRBD2. CDR3 residues: CASSLVGSGYFEQFF. CDR3 in DNA: TGTGCCAGCAGCTTGGTCGGTAGCGGGTACTTTGAGCAGTTCTTC. Full variable domain (outside the CDR3, taken from reference TRBV5-5 and TRBJ2-1): DAGVTQSPTHLIKTRGQQVTLRCSPISGHKSVSWYQQVLGQGPQFIFQYYEKEERGRGNFPDRFSARQFPNYSSELNVNALLLGDSALYLCASSLVGSGYFEQFFGPGTRLTVL.